These 23 T cell receptor beta chains were sequenced from one sample in a study of blood T cell repertoires in COVID-19. Data came from immunoSEQ multiplex PCR; TCRdb stores just in-frame clones and leaves some out. The data show 150,000 to 200,000 clones, around four fifths seen once. Material: peripheral blood. These receptors all come from a woman under 40 with acute or convalescent COVID-19.

V usage is TRBV7-3 and J usage is TRBJ2-3, with TRBD2 matching 8 bases. Per germline, CDR1 SGHTA and CDR2 FQGTGA. The CDR3 spans 13 residues. The V and J ends lost 5 bases and 10 bases, in that order; junction bases with no gene match: 8. The CDR3: CASSAFQRGSQYF. For the CDR3, the DNA is TGTGCCAGCAGCGCCTTCCAGCGGGGGTCGCAGTATTTT.

The genes are TRBV19 and TRBJ2-7; D is unresolved. V was clipped by 0 bases and J by 1 base, with 7 bases between them. Germline CDR1 and CDR2: LNHDA and SQIVND (reference sequence). The CDR3 is made up of 14 amino acids. The CDR3 here is CASSIEWASYEQYF. The CDR3, as DNA: TGTGCCAGTAGTATAGAATGGGCTTCCTACGAGCAGTACTTC.

This clone was observed a few times. This chain joins TRBV7-9 and TRBJ2-2, with TRBD2 matching over 7 bases. Germline CDR1 is SEHNR and CDR2 is FQNEAQ (reference sequence). The V segment lost 6 bases and the J segment 5 bases; nucleotides outside the gene matches: 9. The length of the CDR3 is 15 residues. CDR3 in DNA: TGTGCCAGCAGGAATTACGGGACTATTACCGGGGAGCTGTTTTTT. This gives the protein CASRNYGTITGELFF. Full variable domain (rest looked up from reference TRBV7-9 and TRBJ2-2): DTGVSQNPRHKITKRGQNVTFRCDPISEHNRLYWYRQTLGQGPEFLTYFQNEAQLEKSRLLSDRFSAERPKGSFSTLEIQRTEQGDSAMYLCASRNYGTITGELFFGEGSRLTVL.

The J gene is TRBJ2-1, the V gene TRBV5-1; 9 bases fit TRBD1. The CDR3 is 16 residues long. The V segment lost 4 bases and the J segment 6 bases; nucleotides outside the gene matches: 11. Germline loops: CDR1 SGHRS, CDR2 YFSETQ. CDR3 sequence: CASSAGQGTRLNEQFF. CDR3 sequence (DNA): TGCGCCAGCAGCGCAGGACAGGGGACGAGGCTCAATGAGCAGTTCTTC.

V gene TRBV18 combines with J gene TRBJ2-3; 11 nucleotides align to TRBD2. CDR1 and CDR2 (germline): KGHSH, LQKENI. Losses at the gene ends were 3 bases for V and 2 bases for J; bases not matched to a gene: 4. This CDR3 comprises 16 residues. CDR3 bases: TGTGCCAGCTCACCCCTAGCGGGGGGATTCACAGATACGCAGTATTTT. It is translated as CASSPLAGGFTDTQYF.

This clone was counted a single time. V usage is TRBV27 and J usage is TRBJ1-5; the D is unclear. This CDR3 region has 13 residues. The V end was cut by 2 bases, the J end by 2 bases, with 4 bases between. Germline CDR1 reads MNHEY; CDR2 reads SMNVEV (reference sequence). The CDR3 here is CASSLIGNQPQHF. As DNA, the CDR3 is TGTGCCAGCAGTTTAATCGGCAATCAGCCCCAGCATTTT.

The chain combines TRBV7-8 with TRBJ2-2; D not certain. Per the germline V gene, CDR1 is SGHVS and CDR2 is FQNEAQ. The CDR3 has 15 amino acids. V lost 1 base, J lost 8 bases, and 14 bases lay in between. The CDR3 DNA reads as TGTGCCAGCAGCTTAGTTGCGGCACTACCTGGGGAGCTGTTTTTT. Translating it yields CASSLVAALPGELFF.

The genes are TRBV11-2 and TRBJ2-5, with 11 bases lining up with TRBD1. V was pared by 5 bases and J by 4 bases, with 6 bases of the junction left unmatched. CDR1 SGHAT and CDR2 FQNNGV come from the germline V gene. The CDR3 has 15 residues. The CDR3 coding sequence is TGTGCCAGCAGCCCCGGGGGGACAGGGGGAGAGACCCAGTACTTC. Translating it yields CASSPGGTGGETQYF.

The V and J genes are TRBV7-2 and TRBJ1-6; no clear D. Germline CDR1 is SGHTA and CDR2 is FQGNSA. CDR3 length: 13 residues. Trimming removed 1 base at V and 8 bases at J, with 6 bases between. Here the CDR3 DNA reads TGTGCCAGCAGCTTAGGGAGGGATTCACCCCTCCACTTT. Translating gives CASSLGRDSPLHF.

This clone was counted many times. This chain links TRBV11-3 with TRBJ2-5, with D maybe TRBD2 (6 bases). The CDR3 consists of 13 residues. Germline V gene data show CDR1 as SGHNT and CDR2 as YENEEA. Trimming stripped 3 bases from V and 4 bases from J, with 9 bases between. CDR3 region: CASSFRRGETQYF. In nucleotides, the CDR3 is TGTGCCAGCAGCTTTCGGAGGGGAGAGACCCAGTACTTC.

The genes are TRBV30 and TRBJ2-7, with D perhaps TRBD1 (5 bases). The length of the CDR3 is 14 residues. The V end was cut by 2 bases, the J end by 2 bases, with 13 bases between. The germline gives CDR1 GTSNPN, CDR2 SVGIG (reference sequence). The CDR3 is CAWSPLDSTYEQYF. The CDR3 region has the DNA TGTGCCTGGAGTCCTTTAGACAGTACCTACGAGCAGTACTTC.

This chain links TRBV2 with TRBJ1-2; tentatively, D is TRBD1 (6 bases). CDR1 is SNHLY and CDR2 is FYNNEI in the germline V gene. The CDR3 is 13 residues long. V was trimmed by 4 bases and J by 8 bases, leaving 14 bases between them. CDR3 nucleotide sequence: TGTGCCAGCAGTGTGGACAGTTTAGGAGGCTACACCTTC. This encodes CASSVDSLGGYTF.

V gene TRBV10-1 combines with J gene TRBJ2-6; 8 bases are a match to TRBD1. This CDR3 has 18 amino acids. After removal of 6 bases from V and 0 bases from J, the junction contained 10 bases not matched to a gene. CDR1 and CDR2 (germline): WNHNN, SYGVQD (reference sequence). CDR3 sequence (DNA): TGCGCCAGCAGCGACAGGGGCCGTAACTTCTCTGGGGCCAACGTCCTGACTTTC. This codes for CASSDRGRNFSGANVLTF.

The chain joins TRBV5-1 to TRBJ2-5; D is uncertain. This CDR3 spans 14 amino acids. V gave up 2 bases and J gave up 1 base, with 9 bases separating them. Per germline, CDR1 SGHRS and CDR2 YFSETQ. The CDR3 sequence: CASSLPGSQETQYF. The CDR3 DNA sequence: TGCGCCAGCAGCTTACCCGGGTCCCAAGAGACCCAGTACTTC.

This clone was detected a few times. The rearrangement links TRBV18 to TRBJ1-1, with no clear D. This CDR3 spans 14 amino acids. Germline lookup yields CDR1 KGHSH and CDR2 LQKENI. V dropped 6 bases and J dropped 0 bases, with 11 bases sitting between them. Here the CDR3 reads CASSHGEVNTEAFF. In DNA form, the CDR3 reads TGTGCCAGCTCCCATGGGGAGGTGAACACTGAAGCTTTCTTT.

This chain uses TRBV5-1 with TRBJ1-2; tentative D call: TRBD1 (6 bases). CDR1 is SGHRS and CDR2 is YFSETQ in the germline V gene. The ends were cut back, 5 bases at V and 2 bases at J, with 13 bases in the middle. This CDR3 has 14 amino acids. CDR3 bases: TGCGCCAGCAGAATTCCCGGACAGAACTATGGCTACACCTTC. Translated: CASRIPGQNYGYTF.

The chain employs TRBV7-8 and TRBJ1-1, with D possibly being TRBD1 (5 bases). Trimming took 5 bases from V and 1 from J, leaving 14 bases between them. Germline-derived CDR1 and CDR2 are SGHVS and FQNEAQ. The CDR3 runs 15 residues. The CDR3 loop is CASSERQGRNTEAFF. The DNA of the CDR3 is TGTGCCAGCAGCGAGAGGCAGGGCAGGAACACTGAAGCTTTCTTT.

The gene calls are TRBV27 and TRBJ1-2; possibly TRBD1 for D (5 bases). V lost 5 bases to trimming and J lost 8 bases, with 18 bases between them. The CDR3 runs to 14 residues. Germline CDR1 MNHEY, CDR2 SMNVEV (reference sequence). CDR3 region: CASSPWGGVGGYTF. CDR3 in DNA: TGTGCCAGCAGTCCCTGGGGGGGTGTGGGCGGCTACACCTTC.

V usage is TRBV7-3 and J usage is TRBJ2-1; 8 positions agree with TRBD1. CDR3 length equals 15 residues. Germline V lookup: CDR1 SGHTA, CDR2 FQGTGA. Unmatched junction bases numbered 7, after V lost 5 bases and J lost 4 bases. This CDR3 reads CASSRGTGFYNEQFF. The CDR3 nucleotides are TGTGCCAGCAGCCGGGGGACAGGCTTTTACAATGAGCAGTTCTTC.

This chain links TRBV30 with TRBJ1-6; no reliable D call. Germline CDR1 GTSNPN, CDR2 SVGIG (reference sequence). This CDR3 contains 14 residues. The V end was cut by 0 bases, the J end by 7 bases, with 10 bases between. CDR3 in amino acids: CAWSVGQRNSPLHF. CDR3 nucleotide sequence: TGTGCCTGGAGTGTTGGGCAGAGAAATTCACCCCTCCACTTT.

The chain joins TRBV29-1 to TRBJ1-2; 7 positions match TRBD1. V trimming: 7 bases; J trimming: 4 bases; junction bases outside the gene matches: 9. The CDR3 consists of 13 residues. Germline-derived CDR1 and CDR2 are SQVTM and ANQGSEA. The CDR3 nucleotides are TGCAGCGCCACCGGGACAGAGACCTATGGCTACACCTTC. Translated: CSATGTETYGYTF.

J is TRBJ1-1 and V is TRBV6-5; 8 bases are shared with TRBD1. The length of the CDR3 is 14 residues. The junction had 9 bases not matched to a gene; V was cut back by 8 bases and J by 4 bases. Per the germline V gene, CDR1 is MNHEY and CDR2 is SVGAGI. CDR3 sequence reads: CASRAGGDLTEAFF. The CDR3 DNA reads as TGTGCCAGCCGAGCAGGGGGCGATCTCACTGAAGCTTTCTTT.

The chain carries TRBV7-9 and TRBJ1-3; D perhaps matches TRBD1 (6 bases). V lost 3 bases, J lost 3 bases, and 18 bases lay in between. This CDR3 is built from 17 residues. Germline V gene sequence: CDR1 SEHNR, CDR2 FQNEAQ (reference sequence). The chain's CDR3 is CASSFPRDITFGNTIYF. The CDR3 nucleotides read TGTGCCAGCAGCTTTCCCCGGGACATTACTTTTGGAAACACCATATATTTT.